A selection of T cell receptor beta chains follows, all from one sample in a study of OX40 agonist ivuxolimab in advanced cancers. Clones were read by immunoSEQ multiplex PCR, and TCRdb kept only the in-frame ones, dropping some. The repertoire consists of more than 9,000 clones, with roughly four fifths occurring once and the leading ten covering 20% to 25%. The input for sequencing was CD4+ or CD8+ T cells sorted from blood, taken in a trial of the OX40 agonist ivuxolimab. The receptors were gathered from an adult with an advanced solid tumor such as melanoma, head and neck, liver or kidney cancer. CDR3s include the opening cysteine and the closing phenylalanine or tryptophan. The order of the fields is V gene, clone size, J gene, D gene, CDR3 protein, CDR3 DNA. The D gene is left open where the match is weak. The size field is filled for only some rows; it gives once, few, many or a size class.

TRBV19	-	TRBJ1-2	-	CASSVLRKTYGYTF	TGTGCCAGTAGTGTCCTGCGAAAGACCTATGGCTACACCTTC
TRBV9	-	TRBJ2-7	-	CASSPVLTSYEQYF	TGTGCCAGCAGCCCGGTACTTACCTCCTACGAGCAGTACTTC
TRBV28	-	TRBJ1-2	-	CASSLLQSGYTF	TGTGCCAGCAGTTTATTGCAGTCTGGCTACACCTTC
TRBV11-3	-	TRBJ2-1	TRBD1	CASSFRQGGHNEQFF	TGTGCCAGCAGCTTCCGACAGGGGGGCCACAATGAGCAGTTCTTC
TRBV2	-	TRBJ2-7	TRBD1	CASSDLGQGGYEQYF	TGTGCCAGCAGTGACCTCGGACAGGGTGGCTACGAGCAGTACTTC
TRBV7-2	-	TRBJ2-2	-	CASNGGAIPSETGELFF	TGTGCCAGTAACGGAGGAGCCATCCCAAGTGAGACCGGGGAGCTGTTTTTT
TRBV5-6	-	TRBJ1-2	TRBD1	CASSREGTGYGYTF	TGTGCCAGCAGCCGGGAAGGGACAGGGTATGGCTACACCTTC
TRBV4-1	few	TRBJ1-1	-	CASSQERQARGNTEAFF	TGCGCCAGCAGCCAAGAACGACAGGCGAGGGGGAACACTGAAGCTTTCTTT
TRBV6-5	-	TRBJ1-2	TRBD1	CASSASQGALGGYTF	TGTGCCAGCAGTGCCTCCCAGGGGGCGCTTGGTGGCTACACCTTC
TRBV7-2	few	TRBJ1-3	-	CASSLVAGDYSGNTIYF	TGTGCCAGCAGCTTAGTGGCAGGGGACTACTCTGGAAACACCATATATTTT
TRBV27	-	TRBJ2-5	-	CASSVPGEKTQYF	TGTGCCAGCAGTGTTCCAGGGGAAAAGACCCAGTACTTC
TRBV6-6	-	TRBJ2-7	TRBD2	CASSYLAAAGYEQYF	TGTGCCAGCAGTTACCTCGCGGCAGCGGGGTACGAGCAGTACTTC
TRBV27	-	TRBJ2-7	-	CASSSRGADSYEQYF	TGTGCCAGCAGTTCCAGGGGTGCTGACTCCTACGAGCAGTACTTC
TRBV19	-	TRBJ2-4	-	CASSKTSGDIQYF	TGTGCCAGTAGTAAGACCTCAGGGGACATTCAGTACTTC
TRBV4-3	-	TRBJ2-3	TRBD2	CASSLAGGQGTQYF	TGCGCCAGCAGCCTAGCGGGGGGGCAAGGTACGCAGTATTTT
TRBV4-3	-	TRBJ1-2	-	CASSQDRSFQEDYGYTF	TGCGCCAGCAGCCAAGATAGGTCATTTCAGGAGGACTATGGCTACACCTTC
TRBV6-4	-	TRBJ1-4	-	CATKGRIGGLNEKLFF	TGTGCCACCAAGGGGCGGATTGGAGGCCTTAATGAAAAACTGTTTTTT
TRBV13	-	TRBJ2-5	-	CASSQGGTQETQYF	TGTGCCAGCAGCCAAGGGGGGACTCAAGAGACCCAGTACTTC
TRBV30	few	TRBJ1-1	-	CAWNSNAEAFF	TGTGCCTGGAATAGTAACGCTGAAGCTTTCTTT
TRBV11-2	-	TRBJ2-7	TRBD1	CASSLTQGPVYEQYF	TGTGCCAGCAGCTTAACACAGGGGCCCGTTTACGAGCAGTACTTC
TRBV5-1	-	TRBJ2-5	-	CASSLVGSSLETQYF	TGCGCCAGCAGCTTGGTGGGCAGCTCCCTGGAGACCCAGTACTTC
TRBV29-1	-	TRBJ2-1	TRBD1	CSLLGTGSYNEQFF	TGCAGCCTCCTGGGGACAGGGTCCTACAATGAGCAGTTCTTC
TRBV27	-	TRBJ1-2	-	CASSLGLNYGYTF	TGTGCCAGCAGCTTGGGGTTGAACTATGGCTACACCTTC
TRBV25-1	-	TRBJ1-1	-	CASSGPLMNTEAFF	TGTGCCAGCAGTGGACCCCTGATGAACACTGAAGCTTTCTTT
TRBV5-1	-	TRBJ2-7	-	CASRRDAYEQYF	TGCGCCAGCAGGAGGGACGCCTACGAGCAGTACTTC
TRBV5-6	once	TRBJ1-5	-	CASSLVSVPGEPQHF	TGTGCCAGCAGCTTGGTGTCCGTGCCCGGTGAGCCCCAGCATTTT
TRBV28	-	TRBJ2-1	TRBD2	CASETSGGRFEQFF	TGTGCCAGCGAGACTAGCGGGGGCCGTTTTGAGCAGTTCTTC
TRBV6-6	-	TRBJ2-4	-	CASSGGTSLAKNIQYF	TGTGCCAGCAGTGGGGGGACTTCTCTAGCCAAAAACATTCAGTACTTC
TRBV7-3	-	TRBJ2-3	-	CASSLAGTLTDTQYF	TGTGCCAGCAGCCTAGCCGGGACGCTCACAGATACGCAGTATTTT
TRBV11-2	-	TRBJ1-2	TRBD1	CASSYDRGFVYTF	TGTGCCAGCAGCTATGACAGGGGTTTTGTCTACACCTTC
TRBV19	medium-sized	TRBJ1-2	TRBD1	CASSPLGTGVGYGYTF	TGTGCCAGTAGTCCCCTAGGGACAGGGGTGGGCTATGGCTACACCTTC
TRBV11-2	-	TRBJ2-7	-	CASSLTDEQYF	TGTGCCAGCAGCTTAACGGACGAGCAGTACTTC
TRBV4-3	once	TRBJ2-3	TRBD2	CASSQLSRLSGGTDTQYF	TGCGCCAGCAGCCAACTATCCCGACTTAGCGGGGGCACAGATACGCAGTATTTT
TRBV4-3	-	TRBJ1-2	TRBD1	CASSQGTVGGWGGYTF	TGCGCCAGCAGCCAAGGGACCGTAGGGGGCTGGGGTGGCTACACCTTC
TRBV6-5	-	TRBJ2-7	TRBD2	CASSYTSGHSYEQYF	TGTGCCAGCAGTTATACTAGCGGGCACTCCTACGAGCAGTACTTC
TRBV4-2	once	TRBJ2-5	TRBD2	CASSPGLAGVETQYF	TGTGCCAGCAGCCCCGGACTAGCGGGGGTAGAGACCCAGTACTTC
TRBV6-5	-	TRBJ2-7	TRBD1	CASGDRGRYEQYF	TGTGCCAGCGGGGACAGGGGGCGCTACGAGCAGTACTTC
TRBV7-9	-	TRBJ2-3	-	CASSLATNTDTQYF	TGTGCCAGCAGCTTAGCGACGAACACAGATACGCAGTATTTT
TRBV4-2	-	TRBJ1-1	-	CASSQDRADMNTEAFF	TGTGCCAGCAGCCAAGATAGGGCAGACATGAACACTGAAGCTTTCTTT
TRBV6-1	-	TRBJ2-7	-	CASSVGGRRGYEQYF	TGTGCCAGCAGTGTGGGGGGCCGGAGGGGATACGAGCAGTACTTC
TRBV5-1	-	TRBJ2-7	-	CASSLEASRYYEQYF	TGCGCCAGCAGCTTGGAGGCATCAAGATACTACGAGCAGTACTTC
TRBV7-9	-	TRBJ1-5	TRBD1	CASSQPGQVNQPQHF	TGTGCCAGCAGCCAACCGGGACAGGTCAATCAGCCCCAGCATTTT
TRBV27	once	TRBJ1-5	-	CASSFRTVHSNQPQHF	TGTGCCAGCAGTTTCCGGACAGTTCATAGCAATCAGCCCCAGCATTTT
TRBV7-9	-	TRBJ2-1	-	CASSLYGQRNYNEQFF	TGTGCCAGCAGCTTATACGGGCAGCGTAATTACAATGAGCAGTTCTTC
TRBV28	-	TRBJ2-7	-	CASSLEEGDRKYEQYF	TGTGCCAGCAGTTTGGAGGAAGGAGACAGAAAGTACGAGCAGTACTTC
TRBV5-4	-	TRBJ2-1	-	CASSALADNYNEQFF	TGTGCCAGCAGCGCCCTGGCGGACAACTACAATGAGCAGTTCTTC
TRBV9	-	TRBJ2-3	-	CASSVGQGRTDTQYF	TGTGCCAGCAGCGTAGGGCAGGGACGGACAGATACGCAGTATTTT
TRBV6-4	once	TRBJ2-1	TRBD2	CASSDSAGGYNEQFF	TGTGCCAGCAGTGACTCAGCGGGGGGGTACAATGAGCAGTTCTTC
TRBV5-1	-	TRBJ2-7	-	CASSLFWGSLYEQYF	TGCGCCAGCAGCTTGTTCTGGGGTTCTTTGTACGAGCAGTACTTC
TRBV4-1	-	TRBJ1-5	-	CASSPMSNQPQHF	TGCGCCAGCAGCCCGATGAGCAATCAGCCCCAGCATTTT
TRBV19	-	TRBJ2-7	-	CASSIAASAYEQYF	TGTGCCAGTAGTATCGCGGCATCAGCCTACGAGCAGTACTTC
TRBV7-6	-	TRBJ2-3	-	CASSFRDTFSTDTQYF	TGTGCCAGCAGCTTCCGGGACACCTTTAGCACAGATACGCAGTATTTT
TRBV7-3	-	TRBJ2-3	-	CASSLIFRRTDTQYF	TGTGCCAGCAGCTTAATATTCAGACGCACAGATACGCAGTATTTT
TRBV27	-	TRBJ1-2	-	CASSSGQLGGYTF	TGTGCCAGCAGTTCCGGACAGTTGGGGGGCTACACCTTC